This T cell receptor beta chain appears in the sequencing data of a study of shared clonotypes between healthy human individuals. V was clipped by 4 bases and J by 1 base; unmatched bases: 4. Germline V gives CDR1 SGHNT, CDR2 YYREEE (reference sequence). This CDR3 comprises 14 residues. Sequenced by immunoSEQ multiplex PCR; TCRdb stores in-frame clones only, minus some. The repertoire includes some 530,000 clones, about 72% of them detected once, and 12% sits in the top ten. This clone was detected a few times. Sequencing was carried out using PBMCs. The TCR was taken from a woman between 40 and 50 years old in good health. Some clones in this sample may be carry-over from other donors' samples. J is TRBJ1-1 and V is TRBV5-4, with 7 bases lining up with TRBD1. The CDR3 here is CASSQGQRNTEAFF. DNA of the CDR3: TGTGCCAGCAGCCAGGGACAGAGGAACACTGAAGCTTTCTTT. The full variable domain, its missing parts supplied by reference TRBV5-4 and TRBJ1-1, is ETGVTQSPTHLIKTRGQQVTLRCSSQSGHNTVSWYQQALGQGPQFIFQYYREEENGRGNFPPRFSGLQFPNYSSELNVNALELDDSALYLCASSQGQRNTEAFFGQGTRLTVV.